The 24 T cell receptor beta chains in this list originate from one sample, sequenced in a study of response to subunit inactivated influenza vaccine. TCRdb re-called the RT-PCR reads with MiXCR, one entry per CDR3 protein. Here the sample spans some 640,000 distinct CDR3 sequences, 11% to 15% being singletons. The sequenced sample was PBMCs from blood, obtained 14 days before vaccination. The receptors were gathered from a man aged 50-60 years who received an inactivated influenza vaccine.

The sample holds a few counts of this clonotype. The chain is built from TRBV9 and TRBJ2-5; no clear D gene. V shed 0 bases and J shed 2 bases, with 8 bases lying between them. The CDR3 runs 14 residues. Germline V gene lookup returns CDR1 SGDLS and CDR2 YYNGEE. CDR3 loop: CASSVELGQETQYF. The DNA of the CDR3 is TGTGCCAGCAGCGTAGAACTGGGTCAAGAGACCCAGTACTTC.

The V gene is TRBV10-3, the J gene TRBJ2-7, with TRBD1 matching 8 bases. Germline V gene data show CDR1 as ENHRY and CDR2 as SYGVKD. Trimming removed 8 bases from V and 3 bases from J; junction bases left unmatched: 9. CDR3 length: 14 residues. The CDR3 here is CAIASGTGRYEQYF. The DNA of the CDR3 is TGTGCCATCGCTTCCGGGACAGGTCGCTACGAGCAGTACTTC.

The chain has TRBV15 and TRBJ2-3, with 8 bases lining up with TRBD2. V lost 3 bases, J lost 1 base, and 3 bases stayed unmatched. CDR1 is LNHNV and CDR2 is YYDKDF in the germline V gene (reference sequence). The CDR3 covers 15 residues. CDR3: CATSSGRGGTDTQYF. The CDR3 nucleotides read TGTGCCACCAGCAGCGGGAGGGGGGGCACAGATACGCAGTATTTT.

The V and J genes are TRBV20-1 and TRBJ1-3; D unclear. Germline CDR1 is DFQATT and CDR2 is SNEGSKA (reference sequence). V lost 3 bases and J 0 bases, leaving 12 bases between the germline ends. The CDR3 is made up of 15 amino acids. The CDR3 loop reads CSASDRIFSGNTIYF. In DNA, the CDR3 is TGCAGTGCTAGTGATCGGATCTTCTCTGGAAACACCATATATTTT.

The chain carries TRBV24-1 and TRBJ1-2; D unresolved. The CDR3 sequence is 14 residues long. Per germline, CDR1 KGHDR and CDR2 SFDVKD. Trimming took off 7 bases at V and 3 bases at J, with 14 bases between the two ends. CDR3 protein: CATSGPERDYGYTF. CDR3 coding DNA: TGTGCCACCAGCGGACCTGAGCGGGACTATGGCTACACCTTC.

In its sample, this clonotype was seen a few times. The V gene is TRBV18, the J gene TRBJ1-1, with D possibly TRBD1 on 6 matching bases. Trimming left V 1 base short and J 4 bases short, with 13 bases between. The CDR3 has 15 residues. Germline loops: CDR1 KGHSH, CDR2 LQKENI. CDR3 nucleotide sequence: TGTGCCAGCTCACCACAGTTGGAAGGGGGCACTGAAGCTTTCTTT. This translates into CASSPQLEGGTEAFF.

This chain links TRBV28 with TRBJ1-2, with 12 bases identical to TRBD1. Germline assignment: CDR1 MDHEN and CDR2 SYDVKM. CDR3 size: 17 residues. Trimming removed 2 bases from V and 3 bases from J; junction bases left unmatched: 7. The chain's CDR3 is CASSLPGTGGSYYGYTF. The CDR3 region has the DNA TGTGCCAGCAGTTTACCCGGGACAGGGGGCTCTTACTATGGCTACACCTTC.

This clonotype was picked up a small number of times. The chain joins TRBV5-1 to TRBJ2-3, with 8 bases matching TRBD2. The CDR3 is 12 amino acids. Germline V lookup: CDR1 SGHRS, CDR2 YFSETQ. After removal of 3 bases from V and 9 bases from J, the junction contained 3 bases not matched to a gene. The CDR3 DNA reads TGCGCCAGCAGCTCGAGCGGGGGCACGCAGTATTTT. This encodes CASSSSGGTQYF.

This sequence joins TRBV28 and TRBJ1-2; TRBD1 might be the D (6 bases). Trimming left V 5 bases short and J 6 bases short, with 10 bases between. There are 12 residues in the CDR3. CDR1 is MDHEN, CDR2 SYDVKM, per germline. The CDR3 DNA reads TGTGCCAGCAGTGGGGGGCGAGATGGCTACACCTTC. Translated, it gives CASSGGRDGYTF.

As to this clonotype: A read error is possible here, since a much larger clone lies one base away. V and J are TRBV5-6 and TRBJ2-1, with D maybe TRBD2 (5 bases). This CDR3 is built from 15 residues. Germline CDR1 is SGHDT and CDR2 is YYEEEE. V was clipped by 4 bases and J by 0 bases, with 11 bases between them. The DNA for the CDR3 is TGTGCCAGCAGCCCGGGGATAAACTCCTACAATGAGCAGTTCTTC. Translated: CASSPGINSYNEQFF.

This clonotype was recorded at least ten times. The genes are TRBV12-3 or TRBV12-4 and TRBJ2-7; D is possibly TRBD2 (5 bases). The germline V and J ends were trimmed by 5 bases and 5 bases, with 10 bases remaining between them. This CDR3 is built from 12 residues. CDR3 sequence (DNA): TGTGCCAGCAGTCCGGGGTCCCACGAGCAGTACTTC. It translates to CASSPGSHEQYF.

The table lists this clonotype with a few counts. CDR3: CSANGLAGVEQYF. CDR3 in DNA: TGCAGTGCCAATGGACTAGCGGGAGTTGAGCAGTACTTC. V usage is TRBV20-1 and J usage is TRBJ2-7, with 13 bases identical to TRBD2. J was trimmed by 7 bases and V by 6 bases; bases with no gene match: 6. The CDR3 is made up of 13 amino acids. Germline V gives CDR1 DFQATT, CDR2 SNEGSKA (reference sequence).

In this sample, this clonotype turned up a few times. The V and J genes are TRBV5-1 and TRBJ2-1, with TRBD2 matching 12 bases. This CDR3 spans 15 amino acids. Losses at the gene ends were 0 bases for V and 8 bases for J; bases not matched to a gene: 3. In germline, CDR1 is SGHRS, CDR2 YFSETQ. The CDR3 DNA reads as TGCGCCAGCAGCTTGGGTGGACTAGCGGGACATGAGCAGTTCTTC. This gives the protein CASSLGGLAGHEQFF.

This chain links TRBV20-1 with TRBJ2-1; TRBD1 is a possible D gene (5 bases). V lost 1 base to trimming and J lost 7 bases, with 14 bases between them. CDR1 and CDR2 from the germline V gene are DFQATT and SNEGSKA (reference sequence). This CDR3 has 14 amino acids. The CDR3 DNA is TGCAGTGCTAGAGCAGGCGACAGAGGTAATGAGCAGTTCTTC. This encodes CSARAGDRGNEQFF.

This clonotype turned up a few times. This rearrangement joins TRBV20-1 to TRBJ2-5; D remains unclear. CDR1 and CDR2 (germline): DFQATT, SNEGSKA (reference sequence). Deletions cut 2 bases from V and 13 bases from J, with 14 bases between. This CDR3 has 11 residues. CDR3 nucleotide sequence: TGCAGTGCTAGACGGCAGCGAGGCCTGTACTTC. This gives the protein CSARRQRGLYF.

The gene calls are TRBV2 and TRBJ2-3, with TRBD1 matching 9 bases. Germline V CDR1 and CDR2: SNHLY, FYNNEI. The CDR3 totals 16 residues. Trimming cost V 4 bases and J 6 bases; bases outside gene matches: 11. CDR3 coding DNA: TGTGCCAGCAGTGTCCGGAAGGGACAGGGTCCCGATACGCAGTATTTT. It codes for CASSVRKGQGPDTQYF.

This clonotype was seen a handful of times. The chain combines TRBV4-1 with TRBJ2-3; no definite D call. Germline CDR1 is MGHRA and CDR2 is YSYEKL. The V gene lost 2 bases and the J gene lost 7 bases, with 19 bases spanning the gap. The CDR3 totals 16 residues. CDR3: CASSQLTTKTGNTQYF. CDR3 nucleotides: TGCGCCAGCAGCCAACTCACAACAAAGACGGGCAATACGCAGTATTTT.

The chain carries TRBV20-1 and TRBJ2-5; 9 bases agree with TRBD2. The CDR3 contains 16 residues. From germline, CDR1 is DFQATT and CDR2 SNEGSKA (reference sequence). The junction had 7 bases not matched to a gene; V was cut back by 1 base and J by 1 base. CDR3 DNA sequence: TGCAGTGCTAGAGCCCTACTAGCGGGCCTCCAAGAGACCCAGTACTTC. Translated: CSARALLAGLQETQYF.

CDR3 nucleotides: TGCAGCGTCAGAACCTCGGTCAGGCTGACCAGGGAGACCCAGTACTTC. This gives the protein CSVRTSVRLTRETQYF. The chain links TRBV29-1 to TRBJ2-5; D unresolved. The V gene's germline CDR1 is SQVTM and CDR2 ANQGSEA. The CDR3 covers 16 residues. Trimming stripped 6 bases from V and 5 bases from J, with 25 bases between.

V and J are TRBV4-1 and TRBJ2-1; 7 bases match TRBD2. J lost 2 bases, V lost 0 bases, and 7 bases had no gene match. CDR3 length: 17 amino acids. Germline CDR1 and CDR2: MGHRA and YSYEKL. The CDR3 sequence: CASSQDPTSETYNEQFF. CDR3 sequence (DNA): TGCGCCAGCAGCCAAGATCCTACTAGCGAAACCTACAATGAGCAGTTCTTC.

This clonotype appeared many times. The chain recombines TRBV12-3 or TRBV12-4 with TRBJ2-1; 7 nucleotides align to TRBD1. The junction had 1 base not matched to a gene; V was cut back by 0 bases and J by 8 bases. The CDR3 is 13 amino acids. CDR3 sequence reads: CASSLAGGHEQFF. The DNA of the CDR3 is TGTGCCAGCAGTTTAGCAGGGGGCCATGAGCAGTTCTTC.

This clonotype was counted only a few times. The chain couples TRBV12-3 or TRBV12-4 to TRBJ2-3; D unresolved. V was cut by 3 bases and J by 2 bases, with 6 bases left in between. CDR3 length: 13 amino acids. The CDR3 loop reads CASSLEYTDTQYF. In DNA form, the CDR3 reads TGTGCCAGCAGTTTGGAGTACACAGATACGCAGTATTTT.

At least ten counts were recorded for this clonotype. This chain links TRBV5-1 with TRBJ2-7, with D unresolved. Germline V gene lookup returns CDR1 SGHRS and CDR2 YFSETQ. The germline V and J ends were trimmed by 4 bases and 4 bases, with 18 bases remaining between them. The length of the CDR3 is 15 residues. CDR3 amino acids: CASSPEPRSDYEQYF. CDR3 bases: TGCGCCAGCAGCCCCGAACCTAGATCCGATTACGAGCAGTACTTC.

V gene TRBV5-1 combines with J gene TRBJ2-2; 7 bases align to TRBD1. The V gene's germline CDR1 is SGHRS and CDR2 YFSETQ. CDR3 length: 14 residues. Germline trimming cut 6 bases from V and 1 base from J; bases unmatched to any gene: 3. The CDR3 DNA sequence: TGCGCCAGCAATGACAGGGTGAACACCGGGGAGCTGTTTTTT. Protein sequence: CASNDRVNTGELFF.